Sequencing of this TCR beta chain was carried out in a study of T cells after somatic rescue of genetic block. Sequencing used immunoSEQ multiplex PCR; TCRdb keeps in-frame clones, though not all of them. The table has tens of thousands of clones, roughly 93% seen once. The CDR3 has 14 residues. Trimming cost V 4 bases and J 2 bases, with 9 bases left between them. The germline V gene encodes CDR1 SGHTA and CDR2 FQGNSA. This sequence originates from a man aged 25-45 years. The chain carries TRBV7-2 and TRBJ1-5, with D possibly matching TRBD1 (5 bases). The sample comprised peripheral blood mononuclear cells (PBMCs). This chain's CDR3 is CASSSRGGNQPQHF. The CDR3 DNA reads TGTGCCAGCAGCTCCAGAGGGGGCAATCAGCCCCAGCATTTT.